This T cell receptor beta chain comes out of a study of beta chain features in type 1 diabetes. This clone was detected only a few times. Expressed TCRB transcripts were sequenced after all isolated RNA was converted to cDNA. Sequencing used immunoSEQ multiplex PCR; TCRdb keeps in-frame clones, though not all of them. This table holds under 95,000 clones, about a third found once. The CDR3 consists of 15 residues. V shed 5 bases and J shed 2 bases, with 13 bases lying between them. CDR1 and CDR2 (germline): SGHTA, FQGNSA. The specimen sequenced was stem cell memory CD4+ T cells from blood. This TCR was sampled from a woman younger than 35 in good health. The rearrangement links TRBV7-2 to TRBJ1-5, with D possibly matching TRBD1 (5 bases). The CDR3 region is CASSPGRGGNQPQHF. DNA of the CDR3: TGTGCCAGCAGCCCCGGGAGGGGCGGCAATCAGCCCCAGCATTTT.